The present T cell receptor (beta chain) was sequenced within a study of esophageal squamous cell carcinoma under preoperative chemotherapy. The CDR3 spans 14 residues. Germline V gene sequence: CDR1 MNHNS, CDR2 SASEGT. From the PCR reads, TCRdb called clonotypes with MiXCR, one entry per CDR3 protein. The top ten clones hold about half of a sample with approximately 15,000 distinct CDR3 sequences, roughly 60% of them seen once. Time point given: before preoperative PTX-NDP chemotherapy. The chain employs TRBV6-1 and TRBJ2-3; 8 bases map to TRBD2. This specimen was taken from a patient given preoperative chemotherapy. The TCR comes from a human donor with esophageal squamous cell carcinoma. The donor label of this sample is uncertain. CDR3 loop: CGVSGGWAKDTQYF. CDR3 bases: TGTGGCGTCTCGGGGGGGTGGGCCAAAGATACGCAGTATTTT.